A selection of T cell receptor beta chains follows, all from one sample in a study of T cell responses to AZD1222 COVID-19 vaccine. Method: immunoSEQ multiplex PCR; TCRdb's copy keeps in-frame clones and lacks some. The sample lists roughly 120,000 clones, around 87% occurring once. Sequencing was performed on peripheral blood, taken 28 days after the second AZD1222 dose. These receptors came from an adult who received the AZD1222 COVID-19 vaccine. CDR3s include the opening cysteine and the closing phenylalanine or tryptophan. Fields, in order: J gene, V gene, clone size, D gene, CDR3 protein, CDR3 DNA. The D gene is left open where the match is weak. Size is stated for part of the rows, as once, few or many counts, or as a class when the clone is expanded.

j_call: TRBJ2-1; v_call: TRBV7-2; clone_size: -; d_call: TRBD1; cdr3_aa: CASSLGQINEQFF; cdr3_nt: TGTGCCAGCAGCTTGGGACAGATCAATGAGCAGTTCTTC
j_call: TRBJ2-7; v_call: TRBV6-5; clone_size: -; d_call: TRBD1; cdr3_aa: CASKHRGFDEQYF; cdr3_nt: TGTGCCAGCAAACACAGGGGGTTCGACGAGCAGTACTTC
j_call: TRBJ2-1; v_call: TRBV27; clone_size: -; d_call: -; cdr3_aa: CASSPSATSSYNEQFF; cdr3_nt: TGTGCCAGCAGTCCCTCGGCCACGAGCTCCTACAATGAGCAGTTCTTC
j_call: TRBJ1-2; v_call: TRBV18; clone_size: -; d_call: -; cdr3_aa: CASSSDEDYGYTF; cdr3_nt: TGTGCCAGCTCATCTGACGAAGACTATGGCTACACCTTC
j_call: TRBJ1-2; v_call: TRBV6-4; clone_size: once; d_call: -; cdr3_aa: CASKSYGYTF; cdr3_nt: TGTGCCAGTAAGAGCTATGGCTACACCTTC
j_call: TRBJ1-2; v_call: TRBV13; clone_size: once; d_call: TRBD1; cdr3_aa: CASSLPGGAGYGYTF; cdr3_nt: TGTGCCAGCAGCTTACCAGGGGGCGCGGGCTATGGCTACACCTTC
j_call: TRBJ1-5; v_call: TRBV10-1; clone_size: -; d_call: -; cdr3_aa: CASSMPNSHQPQHF; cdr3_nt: TGCGCCAGCAGTATGCCGAACAGCCATCAGCCCCAGCATTTT
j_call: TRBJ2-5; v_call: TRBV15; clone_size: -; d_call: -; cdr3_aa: CATSRGRSGETQYF; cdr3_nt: TGTGCCACCAGCAGGGGTAGGAGCGGAGAGACCCAGTACTTC
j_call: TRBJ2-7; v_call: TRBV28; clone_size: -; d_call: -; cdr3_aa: CASSPWGIGSYEQYF; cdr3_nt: TGTGCCAGCAGCCCCTGGGGTATAGGGAGTTACGAGCAGTACTTC
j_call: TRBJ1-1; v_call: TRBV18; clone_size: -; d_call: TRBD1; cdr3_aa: CASSPQGGNTEAFF; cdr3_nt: TGTGCCAGCTCACCTCAGGGGGGGAACACTGAAGCTTTCTTT
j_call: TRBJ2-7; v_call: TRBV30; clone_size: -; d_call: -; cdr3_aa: CAWSAFDGDEQYF; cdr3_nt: TGTGCCTGGAGCGCCTTCGACGGCGACGAGCAGTACTTC
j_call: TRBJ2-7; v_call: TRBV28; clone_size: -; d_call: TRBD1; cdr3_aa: CASQTGMTYEQYF; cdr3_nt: TGTGCCAGCCAGACAGGGATGACCTACGAGCAGTACTTC
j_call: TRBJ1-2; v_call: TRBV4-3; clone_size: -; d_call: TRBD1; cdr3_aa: CASSQGRGRGRVHYGYTF; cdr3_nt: TGCGCCAGCAGCCAAGGGAGGGGCAGGGGGCGAGTTCACTATGGCTACACCTTC
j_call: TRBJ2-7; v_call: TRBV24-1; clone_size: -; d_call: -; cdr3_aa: CATSDFTRIGRSSYEQYF; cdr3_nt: TGTGCCACCAGTGACTTTACCAGGATTGGTAGGAGCTCCTACGAGCAGTACTTC
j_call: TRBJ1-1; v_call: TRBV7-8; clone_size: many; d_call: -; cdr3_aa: CASSLGRGRGPGNTEAFF; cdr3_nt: TGTGCCAGCAGCTTAGGACGAGGAAGAGGGCCAGGAAACACTGAAGCTTTCTTT
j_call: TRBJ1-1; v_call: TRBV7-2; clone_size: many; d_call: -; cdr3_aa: CASKPLMNTEAFF; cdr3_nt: TGTGCCAGCAAACCCTTGATGAACACTGAAGCTTTCTTT
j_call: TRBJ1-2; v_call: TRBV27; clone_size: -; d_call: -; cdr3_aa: CASSVHPNYGYTF; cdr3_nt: TGTGCCAGCAGTGTACATCCAAACTATGGCTACACCTTC
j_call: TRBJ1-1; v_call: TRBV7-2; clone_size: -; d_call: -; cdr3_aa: CASSLSGYTEAFF; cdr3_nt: TGTGCCAGCAGCTTGTCAGGGTACACTGAAGCTTTCTTT
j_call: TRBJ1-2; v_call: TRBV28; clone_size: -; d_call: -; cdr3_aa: CASSFPAGGHYGYTF; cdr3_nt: TGTGCCAGCAGTTTTCCGGCGGGTGGGCACTATGGCTACACCTTC
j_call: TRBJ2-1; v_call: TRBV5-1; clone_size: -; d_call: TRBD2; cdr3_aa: CASSSTSGVGYNEQFF; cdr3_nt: TGCGCCAGCAGCTCCACTAGCGGGGTGGGCTACAATGAGCAGTTCTTC